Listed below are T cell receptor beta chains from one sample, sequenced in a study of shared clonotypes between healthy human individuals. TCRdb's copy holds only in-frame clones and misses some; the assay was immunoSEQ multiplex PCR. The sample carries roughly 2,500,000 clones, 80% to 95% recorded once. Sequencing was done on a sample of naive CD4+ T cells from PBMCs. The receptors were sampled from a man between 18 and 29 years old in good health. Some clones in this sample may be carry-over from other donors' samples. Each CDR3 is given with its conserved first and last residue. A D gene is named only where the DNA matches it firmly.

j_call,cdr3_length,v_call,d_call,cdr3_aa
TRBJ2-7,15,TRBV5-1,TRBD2,CASSSGLAGTYEQYF
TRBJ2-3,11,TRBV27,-,CASLEADTQYF
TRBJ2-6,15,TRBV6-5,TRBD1,CASKDRGRGANVLTF
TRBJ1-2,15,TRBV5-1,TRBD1,CASSLERQGNYGYTF
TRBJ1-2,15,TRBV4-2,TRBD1,CASSQENPGQYGYTF
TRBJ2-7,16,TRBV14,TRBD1,CASSQWGTGSSYEQYF
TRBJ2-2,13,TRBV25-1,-,CASSAAGTGELFF
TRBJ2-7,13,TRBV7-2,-,CASSQDPPGEQYF
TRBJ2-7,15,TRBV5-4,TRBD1,CASSLAGQRAYEQYF
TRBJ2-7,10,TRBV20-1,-,CSARDYEQYF
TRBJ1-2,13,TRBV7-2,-,CASSFGSLIGYTF